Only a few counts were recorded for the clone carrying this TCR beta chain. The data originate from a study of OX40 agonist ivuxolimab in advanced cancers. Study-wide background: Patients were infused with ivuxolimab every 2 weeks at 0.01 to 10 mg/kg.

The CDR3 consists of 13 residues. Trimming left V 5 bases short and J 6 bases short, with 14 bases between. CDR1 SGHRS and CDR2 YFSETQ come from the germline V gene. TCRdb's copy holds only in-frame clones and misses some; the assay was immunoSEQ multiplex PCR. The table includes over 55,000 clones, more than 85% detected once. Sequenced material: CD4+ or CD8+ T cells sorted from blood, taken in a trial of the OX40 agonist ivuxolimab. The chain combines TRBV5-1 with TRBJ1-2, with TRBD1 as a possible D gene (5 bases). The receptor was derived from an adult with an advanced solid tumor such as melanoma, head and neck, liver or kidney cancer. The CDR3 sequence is CASRAGTPDGYTF. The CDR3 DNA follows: TGCGCCAGCAGGGCCGGGACGCCGGATGGCTACACCTTC. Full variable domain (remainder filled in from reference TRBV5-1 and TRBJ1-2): KAGVTQTPRYLIKTRGQQVTLSCSPISGHRSVSWYQQTPGQGLQFLFEYFSETQRNKGNFPGRFSGRQFSNSRSEMNVSTLELGDSALYLCASRAGTPDGYTFGSGTRLTVV.